This T cell receptor beta chain is drawn from a study of blood T cell repertoires in COVID-19. The method was immunoSEQ multiplex PCR; TCRdb's version includes in-frame clones alone and lacks a portion of them. The sample lists 350,000 to 550,000 clones, 75% to 90% occurring once. Recruitment covered roughly 22 US areas and drew participants whose ages spanned about 18 to 100 years. The CDR3 runs 15 residues. V was pared by 5 bases and J by 5 bases, with 18 bases between. Looked up from germline, CDR1 is MNHEY and CDR2 is SMNVEV (reference sequence). Sequenced input: PBMCs or T cells enriched from blood (not recorded which). The sequence came from a man aged 30-40 years who had recovered from COVID-19. The chain employs TRBV27 and TRBJ2-5; no clear D gene. The CDR3 DNA reads as TGTGCCAGCAGTCCTTCCCCTAGTGGATGGGAGACCCAGTACTTC. Translated: CASSPSPSGWETQYF.